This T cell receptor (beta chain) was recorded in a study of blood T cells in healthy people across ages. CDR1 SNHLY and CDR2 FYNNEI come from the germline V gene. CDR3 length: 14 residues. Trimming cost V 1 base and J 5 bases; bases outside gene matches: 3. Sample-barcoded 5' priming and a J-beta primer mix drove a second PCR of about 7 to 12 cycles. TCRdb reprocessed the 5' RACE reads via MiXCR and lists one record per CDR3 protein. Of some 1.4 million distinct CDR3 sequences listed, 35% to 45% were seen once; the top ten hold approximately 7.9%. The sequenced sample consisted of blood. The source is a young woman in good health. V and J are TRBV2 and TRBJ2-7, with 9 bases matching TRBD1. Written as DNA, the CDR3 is TGTGCCAGCAGTGAAGGACAGGGGGGTCACGAGCAGTACTTC. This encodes CASSEGQGGHEQYF. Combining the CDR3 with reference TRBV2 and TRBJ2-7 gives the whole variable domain EPEVTQTPSHQVTQMGQEVILRCVPISNHLYFYWYRQILGQKVEFLVSFYNNEISEKSEIFDDQFSVERPDGSNFTLKIRSTKLEDSAMYFCASSEGQGGHEQYFGPGTRLTVT.